Listed below are T cell receptor beta chains from one sample, sequenced in a study of cytomegalovirus exposure and HLA in healthy donors. The repertoire was sequenced with immunoSEQ multiplex PCR; TCRdb's copy has only in-frame clones and lacks some. The data contain 100,000 to 150,000 clones, approximately 92% of them singletons. Input material: PBMCs. The receptors originated from a woman aged 18-29 years in good health and CMV-seronegative. Each CDR3 is given with its conserved first and last residue. The D gene is left open where the match is weak. Only part of the rows carry a size: once, few, many, or a class if the clone is expanded.

TRBV6-6	TRBD1	-	TRBJ2-2	TGTGCCACCTCCGGACAGGGGGCTCCCGGGGAGCTGTTTTTT	CATSGQGAPGELFF
TRBV7-9	TRBD2	-	TRBJ2-2	TGTGCCAGCAGCCCCAAACTAGCGGGAGGGCCGGGCACCGGGGAGCTGTTTTTT	CASSPKLAGGPGTGELFF
TRBV7-8	-	-	TRBJ2-2	TGTGCCAGCAGCTTAGACAGGGTTGCCGGGGAGCTGTTTTTT	CASSLDRVAGELFF
TRBV28	-	once	TRBJ1-5	TGTGCCAGCACGGACAGTATTAGCAATCAGCCCCAGCATTTT	CASTDSISNQPQHF
TRBV7-6	-	-	TRBJ1-2	TGTGCCAGCAGCCAACGCGGGGAAATAGGGAATGGCTACACCTTC	CASSQRGEIGNGYTF
TRBV2	-	-	TRBJ1-1	TGTGCCAGCGGTTCACTCCTGAACACTGAAGCTTTCTTT	CASGSLLNTEAFF
TRBV4-1	-	-	TRBJ1-1	TGCGCCTCAACGGGTGGGGGGAGAGCCACTGAAGCTTTCTTT	CASTGGGRATEAFF
TRBV5-1	TRBD2	once	TRBJ2-5	TGCGCCAGCGTGGGGGGGAACGGAGCAGGTGAGACCCAGTACTTC	CASVGGNGAGETQYF
TRBV18	-	-	TRBJ2-2	TGTGCCAGCTCACCTTCCGGACAAAGGGCGGTCGGGGAGCTGTTTTTT	CASSPSGQRAVGELFF
TRBV9	-	-	TRBJ2-5	TGTGCCAGCAGCGTAGTAGCCCGAGGAGAGACCCAGTACTTC	CASSVVARGETQYF
TRBV29-1	TRBD2	-	TRBJ2-2	TGCAGCGTCTCGGGGGTCAGCGGGGGGAACGCGAACACCGGGGAGCTGTTTTTT	CSVSGVSGGNANTGELFF
TRBV11-2	-	-	TRBJ1-4	TGTGCCAGCAGCCAGGGCCTAGTAGAAAAACTGTTTTTT	CASSQGLVEKLFF
TRBV18	TRBD2	-	TRBJ2-2	TGTGCCAGCTCACAGTTGGCTAGCGGGAACACCGGGGAGCTGTTTTTT	CASSQLASGNTGELFF
TRBV9	-	-	TRBJ1-6	TGTGCCAGCAGCCCAAACTTGAATTCACCCCTCCACTTT	CASSPNLNSPLHF
TRBV7-9	TRBD1	-	TRBJ1-4	TGTGCCAGCAGCCGGGACAGGGCAGGCGAAAAACTGTTTTTT	CASSRDRAGEKLFF
TRBV7-9	-	once	TRBJ1-4	TGTGCCAGCAGCCCCGGGGGGGGGCTGAGGGGAAAACTGTTTTTT	CASSPGGGLRGKLFF
TRBV5-4	-	-	TRBJ2-3	TGTGCCAGCAGCTTGGCCGTCGGGATCGGCACAGATACGCAGTATTTT	CASSLAVGIGTDTQYF
TRBV6-1	TRBD1	-	TRBJ2-1	TGTGCCAGCTGCCTCGGGACAGGGGGCGCTGAGCAGTTCTTC	CASCLGTGGAEQFF
TRBV5-8	-	once	TRBJ1-2	TGTGCCAGCAGCTTGTCTGAGTTTGGCTACACCTTC	CASSLSEFGYTF
TRBV5-1	TRBD1	-	TRBJ1-1	TGCGCCAGCAGCTTCCGGGACAGGGAAGGTACTGAAGCTTTCTTT	CASSFRDREGTEAFF
TRBV27	TRBD1	once	TRBJ2-7	TGTGCCAGCAGTCCGGGACAGCTATCCTACGAGCAGTACTTC	CASSPGQLSYEQYF
TRBV7-8	-	-	TRBJ1-2	TGTGCCAGCAGCTTAAGCCGGACAGCCGGCTACACCTTC	CASSLSRTAGYTF
TRBV5-4	-	-	TRBJ1-1	TGTGCCAGCAGCAGCGACAGCATGAACACTGAAGCTTTCTTT	CASSSDSMNTEAFF
TRBV29-1	-	-	TRBJ2-1	TGCAGCGTAAAAATAGCAGCCGACAATGAGCAGTTCTTC	CSVKIAADNEQFF
TRBV10-3	TRBD2	-	TRBJ2-1	TGTGCCATCAGTGAGGGGAGCGGGGGGAGGCTCAATGAGCAGTTCTTC	CAISEGSGGRLNEQFF
TRBV28	TRBD2	-	TRBJ2-7	TGTGCCAGCAGTTCCCTGACTAGCGGGAGTTCCGAGCAGTACTTC	CASSSLTSGSSEQYF
TRBV4-2	TRBD1	-	TRBJ1-5	TGTGCCAGCAGCCAGGTTGGACAGGACAATCAGCCCCAGCATTTT	CASSQVGQDNQPQHF
TRBV6-5	TRBD1	-	TRBJ2-2	TGTGCCAGCAGTGACAGGGAACCCGGGGAGCTGTTTTTT	CASSDREPGELFF
TRBV28	TRBD2	-	TRBJ2-3	TGTGCCAGCAGTCCCCGGCGGGGGGTAGCGGAAAGCACAGATACGCAGTATTTT	CASSPRRGVAESTDTQYF
TRBV14	-	-	TRBJ1-4	TGTGCCAGCAGGCGGGAGGGGAATGAAAAACTGTTTTTT	CASRREGNEKLFF
TRBV4-1	TRBD1	-	TRBJ2-7	TGCGCCAGCAGCCAAACGGACAGGGGCTACGAGCAGTACTTC	CASSQTDRGYEQYF
TRBV6-1	-	-	TRBJ1-2	TGTGCCAGCAGTGAATCTTCCGGTTTGGTTCGCCCCTTC	CASSESSGLVRPF
TRBV5-1	-	-	TRBJ1-3	TGCGCCAGCAGCCAGGGGTCTGGAAACACCATATATTTT	CASSQGSGNTIYF
TRBV11-2	-	-	TRBJ2-1	TGTGCCAGCAGCTTAGTGAGGGGGAATGAGCAGTTCTTC	CASSLVRGNEQFF
TRBV28	TRBD1	-	TRBJ1-5	TGTGCCAGCAGTCCTTTCGAGGGGGCTCAGCCCCAGCATTTT	CASSPFEGAQPQHF
TRBV6-5	-	-	TRBJ1-1	TGTGCCAGCAGTGGACAGTTGAACACTGAAGCTTTCTTT	CASSGQLNTEAFF
TRBV7-2	TRBD2	-	TRBJ2-3	TGTGCCAGCAGCTCCCTAGCGGGGGGCGTCACAGATACGCAGTATTTT	CASSSLAGGVTDTQYF
TRBV4-3	-	-	TRBJ2-1	TGCGCCAGCAGCCAAGATTGGCATGGAGGGGCTGGTGGCAATGAGCAGTTCTTC	CASSQDWHGGAGGNEQFF
TRBV7-2	TRBD2	-	TRBJ2-7	TGTGCCAGCAGCTTAGCACTAGCGGGAGTCGCAAGCTACGAGCAGTACTTC	CASSLALAGVASYEQYF
TRBV9	-	-	TRBJ2-7	TGTGCCAGCAGCCAAGGGATAGGACAGTCCTCCTACGAGCAGTACTTC	CASSQGIGQSSYEQYF
TRBV5-1	TRBD2	-	TRBJ2-7	TGCGCCAGCAGCTTGTGGACTAGCGGAAACTACGAGCAGTACTTC	CASSLWTSGNYEQYF
TRBV4-3	-	-	TRBJ2-7	TGCGCCAGCAGCCAAGATCCCCCGCGGAAAAGCTCCTACGAGCAGTACTTC	CASSQDPPRKSSYEQYF
TRBV5-4	TRBD1	-	TRBJ2-1	TGTGCCAGCAGCGTACGGGACAGGGGGGATGAGCAGTTCTTC	CASSVRDRGDEQFF
TRBV30	TRBD1	-	TRBJ1-2	TGTGCCTGGAGTGGGGCAGGGGGCTATGGCTACACCTTC	CAWSGAGGYGYTF
TRBV6-5	TRBD1	-	TRBJ2-4	TGTGCCAGCAGTCCGGGACAGGGGGCCAAAAACATTCAGTACTTC	CASSPGQGAKNIQYF
TRBV28	TRBD1	-	TRBJ2-6	TGTGCCAGCAGTTTTGACAGGGGTTCGGTTGGGGCCAACGTCCTGACTTTC	CASSFDRGSVGANVLTF
TRBV19	TRBD1	-	TRBJ1-2	TGTGCCAGTAGTATGGGGACAGTCTATGGCTACACCTTC	CASSMGTVYGYTF
TRBV10-3	-	-	TRBJ1-1	TGTGCCATCAGTGAATGGGGGGAGGCGGACGGCACTGAAGCTTTCTTT	CAISEWGEADGTEAFF
TRBV4-2	-	-	TRBJ2-1	TGTGCCAGCAGCCATCCTCCGGGAGAGGGTCAAGCCAATGAGCAGTTCTTC	CASSHPPGEGQANEQFF
TRBV10-3	-	-	TRBJ2-3	TGTGCCATCAGTGAAGGCGGGGCGGATACAGATACGCAGTATTTT	CAISEGGADTDTQYF
TRBV19	-	-	TRBJ2-6	TGTGCCAGCAGGATCTCTGGGGCCAACGTCCTGACTTTC	CASRISGANVLTF
TRBV21-1	-	-	TRBJ2-3	TGTGCCAGCAGCAAATCTCCAGGGCCGCGTGATACGCAGTATTTT	CASSKSPGPRDTQYF
TRBV27	TRBD2	-	TRBJ2-7	TGTGCCAGCAGTGCGGGGCTAGCGGATTACGAGCAGTACTTC	CASSAGLADYEQYF
TRBV6-1	-	-	TRBJ1-3	TGTGCCAGCTTACTCGGGGTCGTTAATGGAAACACCATATATTTT	CASLLGVVNGNTIYF
TRBV5-1	-	-	TRBJ2-7	TGCGCCAGCCGTACATTGTTCTCCAGCTCCTACGAGCAGTACTTC	CASRTLFSSSYEQYF